These 3 T cell receptor beta chains were sequenced from one sample in a study of T cell responses to AZD1222 COVID-19 vaccine. Sequencing used immunoSEQ multiplex PCR; TCRdb keeps in-frame clones, though not all of them. The table has more than 85,000 clones, approximately 94% seen once; the top ten hold about 3%. Sequences were derived from peripheral blood, sampled 28 days after the second AZD1222 dose. The receptors were gathered from an adult who received the AZD1222 COVID-19 vaccine.

The CDR3 sequence is CASSLTGVTEAFF. DNA of the CDR3: TGTGCCAGCAGTCTGACAGGAGTCACTGAAGCTTTCTTT. The J gene is TRBJ1-1, the V gene TRBV6-5, with a weak D call TRBD1 (6 bases). The CDR3 is 13 amino acids. The germline V gene encodes CDR1 MNHEY and CDR2 SVGAGI. V was trimmed by 5 bases and J by 4 bases, leaving 11 bases between them.

The chain recombines TRBV3-1 (or the pseudogene TRBV3-2) with TRBJ2-2; 8 positions match TRBD1. The germline CDR1 and CDR2 sequences are LGHDT and YNNKEL (reference sequence). CDR3 length equals 17 residues. V shed 0 bases, J shed 1 base, and the junction held 4 bases outside the gene matches. The chain's CDR3 is CASSQEAGTGNTGELFF. CDR3 nucleotides: TGTGCCAGCAGCCAAGAGGCCGGGACAGGGAACACCGGGGAGCTGTTTTTT.

The chain is built from TRBV10-2 and TRBJ1-1, with D possibly TRBD1 on 6 matching bases. Germline V gives CDR1 WSHSY, CDR2 SAAADI. The CDR3 has 16 residues. V was cut by 7 bases and J by 10 bases, with 28 bases left in between. In DNA, the CDR3 is TGCGCCAGCACCGAGCCGGGGGGCGACAGATTAGGTGGAGCTTTCTTT. Translating gives CASTEPGGDRLGGAFF.